The clone carrying this T cell receptor (beta chain) was seen at least ten times. The CDR3 totals 15 residues. V was shortened by 6 bases and J by 2 bases, with 14 bases between the two germline ends. CDR1 and CDR2 (germline): MGHDK, SYGVNS. This specimen belongs to a study of T-cell reconstitution after alpha-beta-depleted transplantation in children. Unique molecular identifiers were incorporated into the prepared TCRbeta library. One entry per CDR3 protein results from TCRdb running MiXCR on the PCR reads. The sample carries approximately 100,000 distinct CDR3 sequences, 9% to 15% recorded once. The material sequenced was PBMCs from the stem cell graft donor, taken from the stem cell graft. The clonotype was recovered from a human donor who donated a stem cell graft to a child with inherited bone marrow failure. V and J are TRBV25-1 and TRBJ1-3; weak D call: TRBD1 (5 bases). DNA of the CDR3: TGTGCCAGCAGGGGGGATACTCCCCCTGGAAACACCATATATTTT. Protein product: CASRGDTPPGNTIYF.